The TCR beta chain under discussion was sequenced for a study of T cell changes during pregnancy in multiple sclerosis. Assay: immunoSEQ multiplex PCR; the TCRdb copy retains only in-frame clones and omits some. The sample contains 45,000 to 55,000 clones, 85% to 95% of which appear only once. A single count supports this clone. This CDR3 comprises 14 residues. The source was CD4+ T cells from peripheral blood mononuclear cells, collected in the second trimester of pregnancy. The clonotype comes from a female donor in good health, enrolled as a control in a pregnancy study. The chain employs TRBV21-1 and TRBJ1-1; TRBD1, as called in the table, went unchecked against the DNA. TRBV21-1 is tagged as a pseudogene. This CDR3 reads CASSPGVSNTEAFF. CDR3 nucleotide sequence: TGTGCCAGCAGCCCAGGGGTGTCGAACACTGAAGCTTTCTTT.